The T cell receptor (beta chain) described here comes from a study of T cells in localized non-small cell lung cancer (dated by TCRdb to 2018 to 2021). The study in broad terms: The study examined T cell repertoires in 200 to 250 patients with early-stage NSCLC and compared tumors with uninvolved tumor-adjacent lungs. NSCLC patients had a mean age of roughly 66 years, and around 130 were male and over 85 female. The cohort was made up of fewer than 250 treatment-naive NSCLC patients whose localized lung tumors had been resected.

What the work shows at the level of the full study, not this receptor alone: Uninvolved tumor-adjacent lung showed the highest T cell clonality, higher than tumor, which suggests more focused antigenic responses in the uninvolved tumor-adjacent lung. Higher blood T cell density associated with longer overall survival, while higher adjacent-lung clonality associated with shorter survival. Of the top 100 tumor clones, a median of roughly 56 were detected in paired uninvolved adjacent lung; 28 were also among that lung's top 100. Multi-region tumor sequencing was not performed, so intratumor heterogeneity could not be excluded. Because the study design was exploratory, TCR variables were selected using unadjusted p-values without false-discovery rate correction.

At diagnosis, peripheral blood, uninvolved tumor-adjacent lung and tumor were collected and stored as a combination of fresh-frozen and FFPE material. For TCR repertoire profiling, blood samples were analyzed in the form of peripheral blood mononuclear cells. TCR beta CDR3 regions were sequenced from DNA using the immunoSEQ Assay. Turning to the authors' computational methods: To compute T cell density, TCR beta template counts were normalized to usable DNA, which was estimated by amplifying housekeeping genes. Richness was estimated using the preseqR package, with extrapolation to 400,000 templates for PBMC samples and to 120,000 templates for tissue samples. Clonality was taken to be one minus Pielou's evenness. To identify tissue-enriched TCRs, differential abundance testing was run on productive amino-acid clonotypes with a minimum total count of 5 and an alpha of 0.1. Repertoire overlap between compartments was quantified with the Jaccard Index and Morisita Overlap Index. GLIPH grouped TCR beta CDR3s together with public tetramer-defined viral CDR3s, and a viral motif had to include at least three viral sequences and show V-gene enrichment. TCRdb stores this immuneACCESS table with in-frame sequences only. Part of the clones is absent; in the studies checked, under half of the shortfall reflects unresolved V genes, and no reason is known for the rest. For V, J and clone size, that table is used; D and trimming come from the DNA. This sample lists tens of thousands of clones; about 80% were detected once. The ten biggest clones cover roughly 17% of the sample.

Trimming takes 1 base off V and 5 bases off J; junction bases not matched to a gene: 4. The cysteine opens and the phenylalanine closes a CDR3 of 16 amino acids. The read is trimmed to its CDR3 DNA, 48 bases read in frame from base 1. In the germline V gene (reference sequence), CDR1 corresponds to SGHNT and CDR2 to YYREEE. This clone appeared a single time. The antigen it binds to is not known. Base qualities are not recorded, but no much larger clone differs from it by a single base. The TCR sequence derives from a male donor older than 55 with stage III squamous cell lung carcinoma. The chain couples TRBV5-4 to TRBJ2-3, with 13 central nucleotides matching TRBD2. Sequenced here: peripheral blood, sampled before any cancer treatment. Read as DNA, the sequence is TGTGCCAGCAGCTTGATGGGGACTAGCGGGATAGATACGCAGTATTTT. Translated, it gives CASSLMGTSGIDTQYF.